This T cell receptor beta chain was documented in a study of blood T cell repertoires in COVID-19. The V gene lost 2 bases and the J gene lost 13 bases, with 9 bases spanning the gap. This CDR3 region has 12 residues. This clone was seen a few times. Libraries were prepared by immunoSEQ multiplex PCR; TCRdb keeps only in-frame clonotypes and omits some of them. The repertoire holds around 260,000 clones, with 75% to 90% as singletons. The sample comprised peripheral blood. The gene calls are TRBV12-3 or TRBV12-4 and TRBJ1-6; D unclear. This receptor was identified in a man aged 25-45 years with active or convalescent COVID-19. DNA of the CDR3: TGTGCCAGCAGTTTATTGGCCATCCCCCTCCACTTT. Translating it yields CASSLLAIPLHF.